This paragraph covers one T cell receptor (beta chain) sequence. Its antigen is unknown. This PCR relied on a set of 60 Vbeta primers and 13 Jbeta primers. Generated by immunoSEQ multiplex PCR, the TCRdb table keeps only in-frame clones and is missing some. The sample lists 120,000 to 150,000 clones, roughly 80% seen once, with around 5% in the top ten. The data were taken from a study of cytomegalovirus exposure and HLA in healthy donors. CDR3 size: 14 residues. The V gene's germline CDR1 is SNHLY and CDR2 FYNNEI. The V end was cut by 6 bases, the J end by 1 base, with 11 bases between. Notes on the study in general: Some V segments, including TRBV6-2 and TRBV6-3, were excluded as indistinguishable. V- and J-gene trimming in TCR beta was tied to a missense DCLRE1C variant by an analysis performed later.

The sample consisted of PBMCs. The chain combines TRBV2 with TRBJ2-3; possibly TRBD2 for D (6 bases). The source is a male donor in good health and CMV-seronegative. The CDR3 nucleotides are TGTGCCAGCAGGGGGGGTCAGGGCACAGATACGCAGTATTTT. Translating gives CASRGGQGTDTQYF. Full variable domain (remainder filled in from reference TRBV2 and TRBJ2-3): EPEVTQTPSHQVTQMGQEVILRCVPISNHLYFYWYRQILGQKVEFLVSFYNNEISEKSEIFDDQFSVERPDGSNFTLKIRSTKLEDSAMYFCASRGGQGTDTQYFGPGTRLTVL.